This is a list of T cell receptor beta chains from one sample in a study of blood T cells in healthy people across ages. TCRdb reanalysed the 5' RACE reads using MiXCR and keeps one entry per CDR3 protein. Seen here are fewer than 700,000 distinct CDR3 sequences, around 38% observed once, and the top ten hold 25% to 35%. The material sequenced was blood. The receptors were gathered from a man older than 75 in good health. CDR3s include the opening cysteine and the closing phenylalanine or tryptophan. Fields, in order: clone size, V gene, D gene, J gene, CDR3 DNA, CDR3 protein. D genes are given only for firm matches. Part of the rows lack a size; the others show once, few, many or a class for expanded clones.

size: .; V: TRBV29-1; D: TRBD1; J: TRBJ1-5; DNA: TGCAGCGTTGAGACAGGGGGACATCAGCCCCAGCATTTT; CDR3: CSVETGGHQPQHF
size: .; V: TRBV6-1; D: .; J: TRBJ2-1; DNA: TGTGCCGGCAGCGGGCACAATGAGCAGTTCTTC; CDR3: CAGSGHNEQFF
size: few; V: TRBV3-1; D: TRBD2; J: TRBJ2-7; DNA: TGTGCCAGCAGCCAACCTGGGACTAGCGGGAGTGTCGCCGAGCAGTACTTC; CDR3: CASSQPGTSGSVAEQYF
size: few; V: TRBV5-1; D: .; J: TRBJ2-1; DNA: TGCGCCAGCAGCTTGGGAATGGCCTACAATGAGCAGTTCTTC; CDR3: CASSLGMAYNEQFF
size: .; V: TRBV7-8; D: TRBD1; J: TRBJ2-7; DNA: TGTGCCAGCAGCTTAGATAACAGGGGTGGTGAGCAGTACTTC; CDR3: CASSLDNRGGEQYF
size: .; V: TRBV10-2; D: .; J: TRBJ1-2; DNA: TGCGCCAGCAGTGGGTTAAGGTCCTCCTATGGCTACACCTTC; CDR3: CASSGLRSSYGYTF
size: .; V: TRBV4-1; D: .; J: TRBJ2-1; DNA: TGCACCAGCAGCCAAGCCTGGCAGGCAGGGAATCTAGACAATGAGCAGTTCTTC; CDR3: CTSSQAWQAGNLDNEQFF
size: .; V: TRBV20-1; D: .; J: TRBJ1-2; DNA: TGCAGTGCTAGATCACGGACAGCCACTGACTATGGCTACACCTTC; CDR3: CSARSRTATDYGYTF
size: .; V: TRBV7-8; D: .; J: TRBJ2-5; DNA: TGTGCCAGCAGCCCTAGGAGGACAACTCAAGAGACCCAGTACTTC; CDR3: CASSPRRTTQETQYF
size: .; V: TRBV3-1; D: .; J: TRBJ1-2; DNA: TGTGCCAGCAGCCAAGTTCAGGGTCGCGGGGGTAACTATGGCTACACCTTC; CDR3: CASSQVQGRGGNYGYTF
size: many; V: TRBV2; D: TRBD1; J: TRBJ2-7; DNA: TGTGCCAGCAGTACCAACAGGGGAAGCAACGAGCAGTACTTC; CDR3: CASSTNRGSNEQYF
size: few; V: TRBV28; D: TRBD2; J: TRBJ2-7; DNA: TGTGCCAGCAGTCCGGGACTAGCGGGGGGCTCCTACGAGCAGTACTTC; CDR3: CASSPGLAGGSYEQYF
size: few; V: TRBV7-8; D: TRBD2; J: TRBJ2-1; DNA: TGTGCCAGCAGCTTAGATGCGGGAGGTTCCTACAATGAGCAGTTCTTC; CDR3: CASSLDAGGSYNEQFF
size: .; V: TRBV7-8; D: .; J: TRBJ1-1; DNA: TGTGCCAGCAGCCCGGACAAGGAAGCTTTCTTT; CDR3: CASSPDKEAFF
size: .; V: TRBV6-2/TRBV6-3; D: .; J: TRBJ1-2; DNA: TGTGCCAGCAGATTGGATCTTTTCTATGGCTACACCTTC; CDR3: CASRLDLFYGYTF
size: .; V: TRBV7-2; D: .; J: TRBJ2-1; DNA: TGTGCCAGCAGACCATTCCGGGACAATGAGCAGTTCTTC; CDR3: CASRPFRDNEQFF
size: .; V: TRBV7-3; D: .; J: TRBJ2-5; DNA: TGTGCCAGCAGCTCTCACTTGGGAGAGACCCAGTACTTC; CDR3: CASSSHLGETQYF
size: many; V: TRBV29-1; D: .; J: TRBJ2-3; DNA: TGCAGCGTTAGGGACCTAAGCACAGATACGCAGTATTTT; CDR3: CSVRDLSTDTQYF
size: .; V: TRBV4-3; D: TRBD1; J: TRBJ1-2; DNA: TGCGCCAGCAGCCAAGACAGCTTAAGGGGGACAGGGGACAGTTATGGCTACACCTTC; CDR3: CASSQDSLRGTGDSYGYTF
size: .; V: TRBV4-3; D: TRBD1; J: TRBJ2-3; DNA: TGCGCCAGCAGCCAAGGAACGGGACAGAGTTCAGATACGCAGTATTTT; CDR3: CASSQGTGQSSDTQYF
size: many; V: TRBV5-4; D: TRBD1; J: TRBJ2-4; DNA: TGTGCCAGCAGCACCCACAGGGGCGGCGACGCCAAAAACATTCAGTACTTC; CDR3: CASSTHRGGDAKNIQYF
size: .; V: TRBV7-2; D: .; J: TRBJ2-5; DNA: TGTGCCAGCAGCCCTAAGAGGGTTAGGGCCGCAGAGACCCAGTACTTC; CDR3: CASSPKRVRAAETQYF
size: .; V: TRBV11-2; D: TRBD1; J: TRBJ2-7; DNA: TGTGCCAGCAGCTCGGGACAGATCTCCTACGAGCAGTACTTC; CDR3: CASSSGQISYEQYF
size: .; V: TRBV5-1; D: TRBD2; J: TRBJ2-5; DNA: TGCGCCAGCAGCTTGGGGGGCGCTAGCGGCCCGGAGACCCAGTACTTC; CDR3: CASSLGGASGPETQYF